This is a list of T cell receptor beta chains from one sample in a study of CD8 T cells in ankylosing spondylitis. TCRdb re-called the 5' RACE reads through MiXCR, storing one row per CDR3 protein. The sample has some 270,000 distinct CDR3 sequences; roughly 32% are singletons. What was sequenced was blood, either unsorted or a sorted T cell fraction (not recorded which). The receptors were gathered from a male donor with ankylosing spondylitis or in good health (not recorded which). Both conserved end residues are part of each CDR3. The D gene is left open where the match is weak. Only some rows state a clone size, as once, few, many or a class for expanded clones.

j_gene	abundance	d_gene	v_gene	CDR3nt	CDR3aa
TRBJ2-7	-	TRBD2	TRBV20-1	TGCAGTGCCACCGGGACTAGCGGCTACGAGCAGTACTTC	CSATGTSGYEQYF
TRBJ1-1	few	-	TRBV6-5	TGTGCCAGCGCCCCCAGGGACACTGAAGCTTTCTTT	CASAPRDTEAFF
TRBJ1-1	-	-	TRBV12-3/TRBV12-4	TGTGCCAGCAGCCACGGGACGAACACTGAAGCTTTCTTT	CASSHGTNTEAFF
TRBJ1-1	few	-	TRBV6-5	TGTGCCAGCAGTTACCGACAGAACATGAACACTGAAGCTTTCTTT	CASSYRQNMNTEAFF
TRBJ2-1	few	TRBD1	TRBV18	TGTGCCAGCTCACCGGGACAGGTGGACCAGTTCTTC	CASSPGQVDQFF
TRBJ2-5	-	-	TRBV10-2	TGCGCCAGCAGGAGGCTGTTGACGGCAGAGACCCAGTACTTC	CASRRLLTAETQYF
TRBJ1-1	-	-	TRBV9	TGTGCCAGCAGCGTAGCTACTTACAGTGAAGCTTTCTTT	CASSVATYSEAFF
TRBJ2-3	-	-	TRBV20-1	TGCAGTGCCCTTAAAATGGATACGCAGTATTTT	CSALKMDTQYF
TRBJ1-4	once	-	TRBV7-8	TGTGCCAGCAGCTTATTGGGAGGCGGCGGGGCGGAGATGTTTTTT	CASSLLGGGGAEMFF
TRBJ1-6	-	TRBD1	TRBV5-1	TGCGCCAGCAGCTTGATCCCCAGACAGGGGATAGGGTCACCCCTCCACTTT	CASSLIPRQGIGSPLHF
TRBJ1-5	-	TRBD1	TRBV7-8	TGTGCCAGCAGCTTAGTCTGGACAGGACTTAATCAGCCCCAGCATTTT	CASSLVWTGLNQPQHF
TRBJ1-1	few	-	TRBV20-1	TGCAGTGTACCAGGTCCTTTGAACACTGAAGCTTTCTTT	CSVPGPLNTEAFF
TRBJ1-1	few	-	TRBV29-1	TGCAGCGTTGAAGATCTTCGGCTACCGAACACTGAAGCTTTCTTT	CSVEDLRLPNTEAFF
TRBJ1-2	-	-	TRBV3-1	TGTGCCAGCAGCCAAGAAAGTTGGACACCGAACTATGGCTACACCTTC	CASSQESWTPNYGYTF
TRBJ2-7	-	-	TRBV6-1	TGTGCCAGCAGCCCGGACGGCGGCCGAGGCGAGCAGTACTTC	CASSPDGGRGEQYF
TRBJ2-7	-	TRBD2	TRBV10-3	TGTGCCATCAGAGGGACTAGCCTCATCTACGAGCAGTACTTC	CAIRGTSLIYEQYF
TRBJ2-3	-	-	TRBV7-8	TGTGCCAGCAAATTATTCACGAGGCGGGTAACAGATACGCAGTATTTT	CASKLFTRRVTDTQYF
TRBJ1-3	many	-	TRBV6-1	TGTGCCAGCACCCCGAGACACCGTTCTGGAAACACCATATATTTT	CASTPRHRSGNTIYF
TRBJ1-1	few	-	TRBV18	TGTGCCAGCTCACCACCGGGAGGGGCGCGGACTGAAGCTTTCTTT	CASSPPGGARTEAFF
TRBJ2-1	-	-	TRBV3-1	TGTGCCAGCGGTCCCTTCGAGGCGAATGAGCAGTTCTTC	CASGPFEANEQFF
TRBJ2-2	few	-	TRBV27	TGTGCCAGCAGGCCCGAATTCGTCATCGACACCGGGGAGCTGTTTTTT	CASRPEFVIDTGELFF
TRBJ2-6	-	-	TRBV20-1	TGCAGTGCCAGGGTATCTGGGGCCAACGGCCTGACTTTC	CSARVSGANGLTF
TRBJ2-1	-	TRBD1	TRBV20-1	TGCAGTGCCCCCGGGACAGGGAATCGGATGTCCTACAATGAGCAGTTCTTC	CSAPGTGNRMSYNEQFF
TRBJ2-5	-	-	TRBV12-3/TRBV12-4	TGTGCCAGCAGTTTAGTGGGACTCCAAGAGACCCAGTACTTC	CASSLVGLQETQYF
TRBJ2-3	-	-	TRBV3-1	TGTGCCAGCAGCCAGACTCGTGGGGCAGATACGCAGTATTTT	CASSQTRGADTQYF
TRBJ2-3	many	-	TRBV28	TGTGCCAGCAGTACCCTCACAGATACGCAGTATTTT	CASSTLTDTQYF
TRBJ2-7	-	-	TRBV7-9	TGTGCCAGCAGCTGGGTCGGACGCCTAGGCGAGCAGTACTTC	CASSWVGRLGEQYF
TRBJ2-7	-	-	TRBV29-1	TGCAGCGTTGCTTGGCAGGGGACCTACGAGCAGTACTTC	CSVAWQGTYEQYF
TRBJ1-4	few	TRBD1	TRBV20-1	TGCAGTGCCGAACAGGGGCGGGGTGAAAAACTGTTTTTT	CSAEQGRGEKLFF
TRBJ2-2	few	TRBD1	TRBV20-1	TGCAGTGCCCATGAGGGGGCACACACCGGGGAGCTGTTTTTT	CSAHEGAHTGELFF
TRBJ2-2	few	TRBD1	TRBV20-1	TGCAGTGCTAGAGAGGACAGGGGGGCCGGGGAGCTGTTTTTT	CSAREDRGAGELFF
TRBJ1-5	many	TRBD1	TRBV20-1	TGCAGTGCTAGCCCCCAGACAGGGGAAGTTCAGCCCCAGCATTTT	CSASPQTGEVQPQHF
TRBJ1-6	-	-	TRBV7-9	TGTGCCAGCAGCCAGGGTCCAGGGGATTCACCCCTCCACTTT	CASSQGPGDSPLHF
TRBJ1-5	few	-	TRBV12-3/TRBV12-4	TGTGCCAGCAGTTGGGTTGATTATCAGCCCCAGCATTTT	CASSWVDYQPQHF
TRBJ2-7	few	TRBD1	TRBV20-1	TGCAGTGCTAGGGGGGGACAGGACTACGAGCAGTACTTC	CSARGGQDYEQYF
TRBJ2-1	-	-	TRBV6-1	TGTGCCAGCAGGCGGAAATCCTACAATGAGCAGTTCTTC	CASRRKSYNEQFF
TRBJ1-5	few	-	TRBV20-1	TGCAGTGGTGTCCCGGGGGGAAATCAGCCCCAGCATTTT	CSGVPGGNQPQHF
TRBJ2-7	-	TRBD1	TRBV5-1	TGCGCCAGCAGCTTTTCATCGGGACAGGGGGTTAACGAGCAGTACTTC	CASSFSSGQGVNEQYF
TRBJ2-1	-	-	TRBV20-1	TGCAGTGCTAGAGAACCGGGAGTAGTTGAGCAGTTCTTC	CSAREPGVVEQFF
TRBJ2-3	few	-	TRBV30	TGTGCCTGGAGTGTAGCCGCGTTTTCTAGCACAGATACGCAGTATTTT	CAWSVAAFSSTDTQYF
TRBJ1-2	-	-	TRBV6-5	TGTGCCAGCAGTTACTCGTTCCAGGGAAACTATGGCTACACCTTC	CASSYSFQGNYGYTF
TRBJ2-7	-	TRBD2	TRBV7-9	TGTGCCAGCAGCTTCGGGGGGGGGCCAAACTACGAGCAGTACTTC	CASSFGGGPNYEQYF